One and the same sample provided the 17 T cell receptor beta chains below, sequenced in a study of OX40 agonist ivuxolimab in advanced cancers. Method: immunoSEQ multiplex PCR; TCRdb's copy keeps in-frame clones and lacks some. The sample holds tens of thousands of clones, 80% seen once. Sequencing used CD4+ or CD8+ T cells sorted from blood, obtained in a trial of the OX40 agonist ivuxolimab. The receptors originated from an adult with an advanced solid tumor such as melanoma, head and neck, liver or kidney cancer.

The chain employs TRBV19 and TRBJ2-7; possible D gene TRBD2, 6 bases. Germline V gives CDR1 LNHDA, CDR2 SQIVND (reference sequence). The CDR3 length is 14 residues. Trimming shortened V by 3 bases and J by 0 bases, and 9 bases separated the two germline ends. The CDR3 DNA follows: TGTGCCAGTAGTATGGAGGGTTTCTCCTACGAGCAGTACTTC. Amino acids: CASSMEGFSYEQYF.

Concerning this clone itself: One end of the junction varies from germline; a read error may be responsible. V usage is TRBV5-1 and J usage is TRBJ2-1; D ambiguous. Germline V gene data show CDR1 as SGHRS and CDR2 as YFSETQ. This CDR3 has 11 amino acids. The CDR3 nucleotides read TGCGCCAGCAGCTCCAACAATGAGCAGTTCTTC. This gives the protein CASSSNNEQFF.

V gene TRBV2 combines with J gene TRBJ2-2, with 11 bases identical to TRBD2. CDR3 size: 13 residues. CDR1 is SNHLY and CDR2 is FYNNEI in the germline V gene. J gave up 8 bases and V 5 bases, and 1 base lay outside the gene matches. The CDR3 reads CASSTSGSGELFF. DNA for the CDR3: TGTGCCAGCAGTACTAGCGGGAGTGGGGAGCTGTTTTTT.

The CDR3 region is CASSFSSGRNIQYF. The DNA for the CDR3 is TGTGCCAGCAGTTTCTCTAGCGGGAGGAACATTCAGTACTTC. The chain recombines TRBV27 with TRBJ2-4, with TRBD2 matching 11 bases. The CDR3 totals 14 residues. Germline CDR1 is MNHEY and CDR2 is SMNVEV (reference sequence). Germline trimming cut 3 bases from V and 7 bases from J; bases unmatched to any gene: 2.

V usage is TRBV13 and J usage is TRBJ2-1; D not certain. The germline V gene has CDR1 PRHDT and CDR2 FYEKMQ (reference sequence). Deletions cut 0 bases from V and 5 bases from J, with 11 bases between. The CDR3 consists of 15 residues. Here the CDR3 reads CASSLGLLQHNEQFF. The CDR3 DNA reads as TGTGCCAGCAGCTTAGGCCTTCTACAGCACAATGAGCAGTTCTTC. The full variable domain, completed using reference TRBV13 and TRBJ2-1, is AAGVIQSPRHLIKEKRETATLKCYPIPRHDTVYWYQQGPGQDPQFLISFYEKMQSDKGSIPDRFSAQQFSDYHSELNMSSLELGDSALYFCASSLGLLQHNEQFFGPGTRLTVL.

In this sample, this clone turned up a few times. The chain uses TRBV10-3 and TRBJ1-6, with D hard to call. V dropped 4 bases and J dropped 5 bases, with 12 bases sitting between them. Per the germline V gene, CDR1 is ENHRY and CDR2 is SYGVKD. This CDR3 region has 15 residues. The CDR3 protein is CAISGSVRDNSPLHF. The CDR3 DNA reads TGTGCCATCAGTGGCTCAGTGCGTGATAATTCACCCCTCCACTTT.

This chain links TRBV6-5 with TRBJ1-1; tentatively, D is TRBD1 (5 bases). CDR3 length equals 12 residues. Germline-derived CDR1 and CDR2 are MNHEY and SVGAGI. Trimming removed 8 bases from V and 3 bases from J, with 10 bases in between. CDR3 nucleotide sequence: TGTGCCAGCGGGGGACCGGACACTGAAGCTTTCTTT. As protein: CASGGPDTEAFF.

V gene TRBV25-1 combines with J gene TRBJ2-7; 12 nucleotides match TRBD1. Per the germline V gene, CDR1 is MGHDK and CDR2 is SYGVNS. The ends lost 6 bases at V and 3 bases at J; junction bases unmatched: 6. This CDR3 has 15 residues. The CDR3 DNA reads as TGTGCCAGCAGCGCCGGGACAGGGGGCCTCTACGAGCAGTACTTC. Translating gives CASSAGTGGLYEQYF.

V is TRBV28 and J is TRBJ1-2, with 10 bases that match TRBD1. The CDR3 is 16 amino acids. The germline CDR1 and CDR2 sequences are MDHEN and SYDVKM. Trimming took 4 bases from V and 1 from J; bases not matched to a gene: 6. The CDR3 DNA reads TGTGCCAGCAGTTCCGGGACAGGGGTGTATAACTATGGCTACACCTTC. Protein product: CASSSGTGVYNYGYTF.

A single count supports this clone. The chain has TRBV11-2 and TRBJ1-1; TRBD1 matches 9 bases. This CDR3 spans 13 amino acids. CDR1 SGHAT and CDR2 FQNNGV come from the germline V gene. V shed 6 bases, J shed 5 bases, and the junction held 4 bases outside the gene matches. In nucleotides, the CDR3 is TGTGCCAGCAGACGACAGGGGGGAACTGAAGCTTTCTTT. It codes for CASRRQGGTEAFF.

This clone was recorded only once. V and J are TRBV28 and TRBJ1-2; tentatively, D is TRBD1 (6 bases). Trimming stripped 5 bases from V and 1 base from J, with 8 bases between. The CDR3 length is 13 residues. CDR1 MDHEN and CDR2 SYDVKM come from the germline V gene. This CDR3 reads CASSLQGNYGYTF. For the CDR3, the DNA is TGTGCCAGCAGTCTACAGGGTAACTATGGCTACACCTTC.

The chain uses TRBV7-2 and TRBJ2-5; D uncertain. The DNA end favors TRBJ2-7, so the J call may be wrong. The CDR3 totals 15 residues. Germline V lookup: CDR1 SGHTA, CDR2 FQGNSA. The CDR3 DNA is TGTGCCAGCAGCTTAGAGACCCGGAGCTCCTACGAGCAGTACTTC. It is translated as CASSLETRSSYEQYF.

V and J are TRBV18 and TRBJ2-3; a possible D gene is TRBD1 (6 bases). Per the germline V gene, CDR1 is KGHSH and CDR2 is LQKENI. CDR3 length: 16 amino acids. Trimming took off 5 bases at V and 3 bases at J, with 18 bases between the two ends. The CDR3 DNA is TGTGCCAGCTCATCCACTACAGGGACGTGGACAGATACGCAGTATTTT. Amino acids: CASSSTTGTWTDTQYF.

J is TRBJ2-1 and V is TRBV9, with 7 nucleotides matching TRBD2. Germline loops: CDR1 SGDLS, CDR2 YYNGEE. The CDR3 totals 15 residues. The V and J ends lost 3 bases and 5 bases, in that order; junction bases with no gene match: 8. CDR3 nucleotide sequence: TGTGCCAGCAGCGATAGCGGGCGTTTCCACAATGAGCAGTTCTTC. This translates into CASSDSGRFHNEQFF.

This chain joins TRBV5-4 and TRBJ1-2; 9 bases map to TRBD1. Per germline, CDR1 SGHNT and CDR2 YYREEE (reference sequence). Germline trimming cut 3 bases from V and 3 bases from J; bases unmatched to any gene: 6. This CDR3 contains 15 residues. CDR3 residues: CASSSGWTGDYGYTF. The CDR3 DNA is TGTGCCAGCAGCTCGGGCTGGACAGGGGACTATGGCTACACCTTC.

DNA for the CDR3: TGTGCCAGCAGCGTAGGGGGGACAGGGAGCGAGCAGTACTTC. Its protein product is CASSVGGTGSEQYF. This chain joins TRBV9 and TRBJ2-7, with 9 bases fitting TRBD1. V dropped 0 bases and J dropped 6; count of bases not matched to a gene: 4. There are 14 residues in the CDR3. CDR1 SGDLS and CDR2 YYNGEE come from the germline V gene.

The chain combines TRBV19 with TRBJ1-5; 9 bases match TRBD1. Germline V gene data show CDR1 as LNHDA and CDR2 as SQIVND (reference sequence). V lost 3 bases and J lost 1; bases outside the gene matches: 7. The CDR3 length is 17 residues. The chain's CDR3 is CASSMNRGRVSNQPQHF. The CDR3 DNA follows: TGTGCCAGTAGTATGAACAGGGGGCGCGTGAGCAATCAGCCCCAGCATTTT.